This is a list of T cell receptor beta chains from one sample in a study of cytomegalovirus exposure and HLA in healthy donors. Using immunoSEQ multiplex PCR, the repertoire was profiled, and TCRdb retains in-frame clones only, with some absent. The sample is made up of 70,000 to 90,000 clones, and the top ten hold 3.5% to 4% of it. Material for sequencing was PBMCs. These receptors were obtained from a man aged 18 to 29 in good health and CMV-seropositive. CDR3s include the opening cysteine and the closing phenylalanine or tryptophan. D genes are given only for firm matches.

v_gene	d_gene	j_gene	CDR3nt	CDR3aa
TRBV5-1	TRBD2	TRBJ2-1	TGCGCCAGCAGCACGACTAGCGGGAGGGATGAGCAGTTCTTC	CASSTTSGRDEQFF
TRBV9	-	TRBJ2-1	TGTGCCAGCAGCGCGGGACTGTACAACAATGAGCAGTTCTTC	CASSAGLYNNEQFF
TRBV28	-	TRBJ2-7	TGTGCCAGCAGTTTAGCGGGGGCGGACGGGACCTACGAGCAGTACTTC	CASSLAGADGTYEQYF
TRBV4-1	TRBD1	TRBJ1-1	TGCGCCAGCAGCCACTGGGACAGGGGCTACACTGAAGCTTTCTTT	CASSHWDRGYTEAFF
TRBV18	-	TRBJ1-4	TGTGCCAGCTCCAGTTCGAGGGAAGTCTCGGGGAAACTGTTTTTT	CASSSSREVSGKLFF
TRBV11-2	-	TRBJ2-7	TGTGCCAGCAGCGCTATTCGATCGTACGAGCAGTACTTC	CASSAIRSYEQYF
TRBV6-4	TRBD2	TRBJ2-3	TGTGCCAGCAGACTAGCGGGGGACACAGATACGCAGTATTTT	CASRLAGDTDTQYF
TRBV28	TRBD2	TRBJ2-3	TGTGCCAGCAGTTTCACCGGGACTAGCGGAAGGCAGTATTTT	CASSFTGTSGRQYF
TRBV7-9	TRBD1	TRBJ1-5	TGTGCCAGCAGCCTAAGACAGGGGGGCTTCAATCAGCCCCAGCATTTT	CASSLRQGGFNQPQHF
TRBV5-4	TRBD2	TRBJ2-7	TGTGCCAGCAGCCTGGGACTAGCGGGAGAGGCGGGCCACGAGCAGTACTTC	CASSLGLAGEAGHEQYF
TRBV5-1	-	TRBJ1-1	TGCGCCAGCAGCTTGGAACAGGGTACGGGGGAAGCTTTCTTT	CASSLEQGTGEAFF
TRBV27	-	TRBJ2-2	TGTGCCAGCAGTTTAGGGGGCCGAGACGTTGCCGGGGAGCTGTTTTTT	CASSLGGRDVAGELFF
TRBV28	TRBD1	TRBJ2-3	TGTGCCAGCAGTTTACACAGGGGGACAGATACGCAGTATTTT	CASSLHRGTDTQYF
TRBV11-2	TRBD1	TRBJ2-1	TGTGCCAGCAGTTATACCGGGACAGGGTATCACAATGAGCAGTTCTTC	CASSYTGTGYHNEQFF
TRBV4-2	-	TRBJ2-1	TGTGCCAGCAGCCAAGGATTAGGGGTTGAGCAGTTCTTC	CASSQGLGVEQFF
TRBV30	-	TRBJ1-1	TGTGCCTGGAGTGGGCAGGGGCAGGCTGAAGCTTTCTTT	CAWSGQGQAEAFF
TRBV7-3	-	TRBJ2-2	TGTGCCAGCAGCTTAGGCAGTACCACCGGGGAGCTGTTTTTT	CASSLGSTTGELFF